One and the same sample provided the 4 T cell receptor beta chains below, sequenced in a study of cytomegalovirus exposure and HLA in healthy donors. Here immunoSEQ multiplex PCR was the method, and the copy in TCRdb shows in-frame clones only, minus some. The sample consists of 100,000 to 150,000 clones, about 96% of them appearing once. The sample consisted of PBMCs. These receptors were taken from a man in his late teens or twenties in good health and CMV-seronegative.

The chain couples TRBV4-3 to TRBJ1-3; D gene ambiguous. Between the trimmed V and J ends, which lost 0 bases and 1 base, there was a span of 4 bases. Germline loops: CDR1 LGHNA, CDR2 YSLEER. The length of the CDR3 is 14 residues. This CDR3 is CASSQDRSGNTIYF. DNA for the CDR3: TGCGCCAGCAGCCAAGATCGGTCTGGAAACACCATATATTTT.

This clone has just one count. This chain joins TRBV7-9 and TRBJ2-3; weak D call: TRBD1 (5 bases). The germline V and J ends were trimmed by 2 bases and 1 base, with 16 bases remaining between them. Germline V gives CDR1 SEHNR, CDR2 FQNEAQ (reference sequence). CDR3 length equals 17 residues. CDR3 DNA: TGTGCCAGCAGCTTACCCACCGCAGGGTTGGGCACAGATACGCAGTATTTT. It codes for CASSLPTAGLGTDTQYF.

The chain is built from TRBV15 and TRBJ2-7; 8 nucleotides match TRBD2. The junction had 6 bases not matched to a gene; V was cut back by 0 bases and J by 5 bases. The CDR3 covers 15 residues. Germline assignment: CDR1 LNHNV and CDR2 YYDKDF (reference sequence). The CDR3 here is CATSRDLAGGHEQYF. The CDR3 DNA sequence: TGTGCCACCAGCAGAGATCTGGCGGGAGGCCACGAGCAGTACTTC.

V is TRBV12-5 and J is TRBJ1-2; perhaps TRBD1 as D (5 bases). The CDR3 runs 15 residues. From germline, CDR1 is LGHNT and CDR2 FRNRAP. Trimming took off 5 bases at V and 1 base at J, with 14 bases between the two ends. This chain's CDR3 is CASGPEPTDNYGYTF. DNA for the CDR3: TGTGCTAGTGGTCCGGAACCGACAGATAACTATGGCTACACCTTC.